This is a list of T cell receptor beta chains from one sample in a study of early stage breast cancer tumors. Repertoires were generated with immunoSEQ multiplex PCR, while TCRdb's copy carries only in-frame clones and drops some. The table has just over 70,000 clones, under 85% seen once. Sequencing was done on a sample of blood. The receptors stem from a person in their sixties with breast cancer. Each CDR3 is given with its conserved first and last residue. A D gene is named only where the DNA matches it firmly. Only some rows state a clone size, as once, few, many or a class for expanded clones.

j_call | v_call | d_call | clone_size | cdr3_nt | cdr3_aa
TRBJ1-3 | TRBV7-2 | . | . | TGTGCCAGCAGCACTGGGGGCTCTGGAAACACCATATATTTT | CASSTGGSGNTIYF
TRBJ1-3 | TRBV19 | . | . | TGTGCCAGTAGATTTCTTGGAAACACCATATATTTT | CASRFLGNTIYF
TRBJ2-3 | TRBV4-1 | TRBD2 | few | TGCGCCAGCAGCCTTCTGGATTCGGGACTAGCGGGTGATACGCAGTATTTT | CASSLLDSGLAGDTQYF
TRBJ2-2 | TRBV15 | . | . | TGTGCCACCAGCCGGGACGGGAACACCGGGGAGCTGTTTTTT | CATSRDGNTGELFF
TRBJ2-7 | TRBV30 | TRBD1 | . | TGTGCCTTGAACCGGGACAGCTACGAGCAGTACTTC | CALNRDSYEQYF
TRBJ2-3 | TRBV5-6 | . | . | TGTGCCAGCAGCTTCGGCGGAGGGGGGAGGGTCGATACGCAGTATTTT | CASSFGGGGRVDTQYF
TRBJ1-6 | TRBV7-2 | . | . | TGTGCCAGCAGCCCCCGGACGGTGGGTTCACCCCTCCACTTT | CASSPRTVGSPLHF
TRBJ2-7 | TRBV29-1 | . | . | TGCAGCGTTGGGGACTTGGGTGAGCAGTACTTC | CSVGDLGEQYF
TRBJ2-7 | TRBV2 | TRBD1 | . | TGTGCCAGCAGTCTAGGGGACAGGTGGAACTACGAGCAGTACTTC | CASSLGDRWNYEQYF
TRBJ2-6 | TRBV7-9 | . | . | TGTGCCAGCAGCCTAATCGGCTGGGGGCCTAGTGGGGCCAACGTCCTGACTTTC | CASSLIGWGPSGANVLTF
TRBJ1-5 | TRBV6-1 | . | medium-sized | TGTGCCAGCAGTGAGGGCAATCAGCCCCAGCATTTT | CASSEGNQPQHF
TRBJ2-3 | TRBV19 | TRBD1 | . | TGTGCCAGTAGTAATTCCGGGACAGGGGGAATTAAGCAGTATTTT | CASSNSGTGGIKQYF
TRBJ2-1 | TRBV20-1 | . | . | TGCAGTGCCCCCAAGGGTCAAGGGGAGTTCTTC | CSAPKGQGEFF
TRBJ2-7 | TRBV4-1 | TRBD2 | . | TGCGCCAGCAGCCAAGGCCAGGGAGGGACTAGGCCTTTCCTCTCCTACGAGCAGTACTTC | CASSQGQGGTRPFLSYEQYF
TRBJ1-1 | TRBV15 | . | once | TGTGCCACCAGCAGAGATCAGAGAACTGAAGCTTTCTTT | CATSRDQRTEAFF
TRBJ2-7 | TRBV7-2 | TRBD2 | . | TGTGCCAGCAGCTTAGTTTCTGGGACTAGGTACTACGAGCAGTACTTC | CASSLVSGTRYYEQYF
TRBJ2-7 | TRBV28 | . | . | TGTGCCAGCAGCTCAGGCTCTTCGGGCGAGCAGTACTTC | CASSSGSSGEQYF
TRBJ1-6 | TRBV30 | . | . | TGTGCCTCCTCGGGCGGGGGAGAAGGAAGTTCACCCCTCCACTTT | CASSGGGEGSSPLHF
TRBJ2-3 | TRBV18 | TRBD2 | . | TGTGCCAGCTCACGGGAGCTAGCGGCTAGCACAGATACGCAGTATTTT | CASSRELAASTDTQYF
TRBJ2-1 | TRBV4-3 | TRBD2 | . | TGCGCCAGCAGCCAAGAAGTGACGGGAGGGCCAGGAAATGAGCAGTTCTTC | CASSQEVTGGPGNEQFF
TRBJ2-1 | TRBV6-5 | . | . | TGTGCCAGCAGTTACTTTGCAGGTCTCCGCGGTGAGCAGTTCTTC | CASSYFAGLRGEQFF
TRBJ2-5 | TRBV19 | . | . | TGTGCCAGTAGTATCTGGTCAGGAATAGAGACCCAGTACTTC | CASSIWSGIETQYF
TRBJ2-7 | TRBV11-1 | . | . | TGTGCCAGCAGCTCCACCGTGGCTTTCGAGCAGTACTTC | CASSSTVAFEQYF
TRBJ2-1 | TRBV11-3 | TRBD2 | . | TGTGCCAGCAGCTTAGTACTAGCGGGAGGGCCGGACTACAATGAGCAGTTCTTC | CASSLVLAGGPDYNEQFF
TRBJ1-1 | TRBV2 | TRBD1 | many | TGTGCCAGCAGTCAAACAGGGGGCTTCGCTGAAGCTTTCTTT | CASSQTGGFAEAFF
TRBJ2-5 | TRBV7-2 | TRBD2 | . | TGTGCCAGCAGCTTAGGGGCGGGAGGGGAGACCCAGTACTTC | CASSLGAGGETQYF
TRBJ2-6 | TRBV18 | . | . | TGTGCCAGCTCACCTCTCAGGGATATAGGGGCTGGGGCCAACGTCCTGACTTTC | CASSPLRDIGAGANVLTF
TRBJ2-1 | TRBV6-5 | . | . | TGTGCCAGCAGTTACTCGGGGGTGGTAGCCCACAATGAGCAGTTCTTC | CASSYSGVVAHNEQFF
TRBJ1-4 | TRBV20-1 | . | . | TGCAGTGCTAGAGGGGGGGAAAAACTGTTTTTT | CSARGGEKLFF
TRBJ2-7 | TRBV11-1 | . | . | TGTGCCAGCAGCTTATCCCGCGGCCCCTACGAGCAGTACTTC | CASSLSRGPYEQYF
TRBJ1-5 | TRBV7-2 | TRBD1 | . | TGTGCCAGCAGCCCCCTCCTCGGGGGACAGGGAATTCAGCCCCAGCATTTT | CASSPLLGGQGIQPQHF
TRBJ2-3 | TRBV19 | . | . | TGTGCCAGTAGTATAGATCTGGGGGCGGCAGATACGCAGTATTTT | CASSIDLGAADTQYF
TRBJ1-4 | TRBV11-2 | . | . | TGTGCCAGCAGCTTAGATTACGGGGGGGAACTGTTTTTT | CASSLDYGGELFF
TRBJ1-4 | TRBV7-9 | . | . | TGTGCCAGCAGCTTTTATAGTGGGTTCAGGAAAGAAAAACTGTTTTTT | CASSFYSGFRKEKLFF
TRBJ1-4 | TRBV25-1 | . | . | TGTGCCAGCAGTCTCGGCGGGGCGGCAACTAATGAAAAACTGTTTTTT | CASSLGGAATNEKLFF
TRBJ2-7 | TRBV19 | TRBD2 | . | TGTGCCAGTAGTATCGAATCTCTGACTAGCGGAGACTACGAGCAGTACTTC | CASSIESLTSGDYEQYF
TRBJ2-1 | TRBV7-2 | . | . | TGTGCCAGCAGCAAACCGGAGGGGGGCTACAATGAGCAGTTCTTC | CASSKPEGGYNEQFF
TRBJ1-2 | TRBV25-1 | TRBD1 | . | TGTGCCAGCACCCAGGGGGTGGGCAACTATGGCTACACCTTC | CASTQGVGNYGYTF
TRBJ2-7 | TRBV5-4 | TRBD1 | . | TGTGCCAGCAGCAGGGGACAGGACCTCTCCTACGAGCAGTACTTC | CASSRGQDLSYEQYF
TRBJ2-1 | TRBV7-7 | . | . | TGTGCTAGCAGCCCCACCCAGAGCTCCTACAATGAGCAGTTCTTC | CASSPTQSSYNEQFF
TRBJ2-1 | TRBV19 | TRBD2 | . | TGTGCCAGTAGTATCGCGGGAGGGAACAATGAGCAGTTCTTC | CASSIAGGNNEQFF
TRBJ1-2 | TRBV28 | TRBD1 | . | TGTGCCAGCAGTCCCGGGACAGGGAGGAACGGCTACACCTTC | CASSPGTGRNGYTF
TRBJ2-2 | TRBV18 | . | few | TGTGCCAGCTCACCTCAACCCCCGGGACATCCCACCGGGGAGCTGTTTTTT | CASSPQPPGHPTGELFF
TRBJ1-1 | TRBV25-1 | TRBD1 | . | TGTGCCAGCAGAAGGACAGGGGCGAACACTGAAGCTTTCTTT | CASRRTGANTEAFF
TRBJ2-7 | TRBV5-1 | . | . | TGCGCCAGCAGCTTGGTCGGGACGGCCCCCTACGAGCAGTACTTC | CASSLVGTAPYEQYF
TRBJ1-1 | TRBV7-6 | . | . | TGTGCCAGCAGCAGGGACCGGAACACTGAAGCTTTCTTT | CASSRDRNTEAFF
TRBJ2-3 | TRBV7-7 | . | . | TGTGCTAGCAGCTTAGATGGGGGAGGTACGCAGTATTTT | CASSLDGGGTQYF
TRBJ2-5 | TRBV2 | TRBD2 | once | TGTGCCAGCAGTGAAGGACTAGCGGGGAGGGAGGAGACCCAGTACTTC | CASSEGLAGREETQYF
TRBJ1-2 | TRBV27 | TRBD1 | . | TGTGCCAGCAGTTTCCAGGGACAGGGGGCGGTGAACTATGGCTACACCTTC | CASSFQGQGAVNYGYTF
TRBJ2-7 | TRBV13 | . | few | TGTGCCAGCAGGCCAGACTCCACCACCTACGAGCAGTACTTC | CASRPDSTTYEQYF
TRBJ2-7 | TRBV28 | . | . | TGTGCCAGCAGTTTTCGACAGGTCGAGCAGTACTTC | CASSFRQVEQYF
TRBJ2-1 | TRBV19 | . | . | TGTGCCAGTAATATAGGACTAGGGGGCAATGAGCAGTTCTTC | CASNIGLGGNEQFF
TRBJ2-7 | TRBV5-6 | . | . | TGTGCCAGCAGACCACCCAGGGTCTCCTACGAGCAGTACTTC | CASRPPRVSYEQYF
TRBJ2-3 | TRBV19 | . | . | TGTGCCAGTAGTAGGGGACTGACAGATACGCAGTATTTT | CASSRGLTDTQYF
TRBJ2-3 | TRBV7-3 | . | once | TGTGCCAGCAGCTCTTCTTACACAGATACGCAGTATTTT | CASSSSYTDTQYF